A selection of T cell receptor beta chains follows, all from one sample in a study of T-cell memory formation after mild COVID-19. TCRdb redid the calling of the 5' RACE reads with MiXCR, one entry per CDR3 protein. The sample contains fewer than 450,000 distinct CDR3 sequences, about 21% of which appear only once. Sequences were obtained from PBMCs or a T cell subset sorted from them (not recorded which). The receptors come from an adult woman who had mild COVID-19 (a few samples of this study predate the infection). Cell type and time point are not known. Both conserved end residues are part of each CDR3.

V gene | CDR3 length | CDR3 protein
TRBV9 | 14 | CASSGAPWGDEQYF
TRBV11-3 | 16 | CASSLRGTGALDTQYF
TRBV7-9 | 15 | CASSSTGGGNTEAFF
TRBV25-1 | 16 | CASSAAGTGGSYEQYF
TRBV12-3/TRBV12-4 | 16 | CASRHGKQGARQPQHF
TRBV4-1 | 15 | CASSQEHRPNYGYTF
TRBV5-5 | 15 | CASSLMDRPYNEQFF
TRBV20-1 | 12 | CSATHRVIEAFF
TRBV5-1 | 16 | CASVLSPVTSTDTQYF
TRBV2 | 13 | CASKRDHNSPLHF
TRBV5-1 | 14 | CASRSGTGWDEQFF
TRBV7-3 | 14 | CASSPSAANNEQFF
TRBV5-1 | 13 | CASSLTGGHGYTF
TRBV5-1 | 12 | CASGPEGRAQYF
TRBV24-1 | 12 | CATGGGGGEQYF
TRBV5-1 | 16 | CASSTSETSSYNEQFF
TRBV2 | 11 | CASSGLNEQFF
TRBV13 | 14 | CASSSENLGSPRVF
TRBV5-4 | 15 | CASSLEARRTDTQYF
TRBV3-1 | 13 | CASSQVPNYEQYF
TRBV7-9 | 16 | CASSLVLRRQTYEQYF
TRBV20-1 | 12 | CSARSAADTQYF
TRBV5-1 | 16 | CASSFTRGGGQETQYF
TRBV5-1 | 14 | CASSGTGAVDEQFF
TRBV5-6 | 17 | CASSFKDRQNSGNTIYF
TRBV19 | 14 | CASSQGTLNNEQFF
TRBV3-1 | 14 | CASSHTGTGPLAFF
TRBV4-2 | 14 | CASSQALASYEQYF
TRBV11-2 | 14 | CASSLNRGGNTIYF
TRBV7-2 | 18 | CASSLALTSAAGANVLTF
TRBV12-3/TRBV12-4 | 15 | CASSYKPADYNEQFF
TRBV7-2 | 11 | CASSLVGSVVF
TRBV6-6 | 14 | CASSVGQGMNEQYF
TRBV6-6 | 15 | CASSYGTGALKTQYF
TRBV20-1 | 16 | CSARDWQGAGSYEQYF
TRBV11-2 | 13 | CASSFKRESEQFF
TRBV12-3/TRBV12-4 | 16 | CASSLSPGLGANEQFF
TRBV5-1 | 16 | CASSTLPGRLDEKLFF
TRBV2 | 14 | CASSGRTDQETQYF
TRBV6-5 | 15 | CASSTPGPPTDTQYF
TRBV2 | 14 | CASGRLADGYEQYF
TRBV6-5 | 16 | CASSYSPGTASYEQYF
TRBV20-1 | 14 | CSARTSGRTYEQYF
TRBV10-3 | 15 | CAISDPTGLPYEQYF
TRBV7-9 | 17 | CASSFGPVARGANVLTF
TRBV4-1 | 15 | CASSFLTGSYNEQFF
TRBV4-1 | 13 | CASSYGQHYEQYF
TRBV12-3/TRBV12-4 | 17 | CASSFRPAGGNYNEQFF
TRBV20-1 | 13 | CSARARQNSPLHF
TRBV2 | 15 | CASSDGAGGGNIQYF